The 18 T cell receptor beta chains given below trace back to one sample, sequenced in a study of synovial regulatory T cells in juvenile arthritis (dated by TCRdb to between 2015 and 2017). Here is what the overall study found, with its caveats: Blood iaTreg cells showed lower TCR diversity than other blood Treg cells, consistent with antigen-driven expansion.

These receptors' antigens are unknown. Libraries were constructed by the immunoSEQ multiplex PCR assay. The source is immuneACCESS, and TCRdb retained only in-frame sequences with V and J called. Part of the clones is not carried over; for the studies checked, unresolved V genes explain less than half of this, and the remainder is unexplained. This sample's listing comprises approximately 1,300 clones. Clones ranked in the top ten supply roughly 5.4% of the sample. The specimen was Treg cells from blood. The sample's cell subset or site label is to be understood as: HLA-DR+ inflammation-associated blood Treg cells. These receptors originate from a donor younger than 30 with juvenile idiopathic arthritis.

Considering frequency, this clone is medium-sized. The rearrangement uses TRBV18 and TRBJ1-5. This CDR3 region has 13 residues. DNA is not on record. The V gene's germline CDR1 is KGHSH and CDR2 LQKENI. CDR3 residues: CASSPREDQPQHF.

Its frequency marks this clone as medium-sized. The chain recombines TRBV5-4 with TRBJ2-1. The CDR3 runs to 13 residues. Only the protein is on record. Looked up from germline, CDR1 is SGHNT and CDR2 is YYREEE (reference sequence). The chain's CDR3 is CASSSGTAFGQFF.

Its frequency marks this clone as large. The chain recombines TRBV10-3 with TRBJ1-1; the TRBD1 assignment by TCRdb is unverifiable without DNA. CDR3 length: 15 residues. Only the protein is available. The germline V gene encodes CDR1 ENHRY and CDR2 SYGVKD. This chain's CDR3 is CAISDPQGLSTEAFF.

This clone ranks as medium-sized in terms of frequency. V is TRBV10-2 and J is TRBJ2-2; the D call from TCRdb, TRBD2, cannot be confirmed without DNA. Germline CDR1 is WSHSY and CDR2 is SAAADI. The CDR3 contains 15 residues. No coding sequence is recorded. This CDR3 is CASMARGDLTGELFF.

This clone registers medium-sized (0.01 to 0.1%) by frequency. The chain uses TRBV10-1 and TRBJ2-1; TCRdb picks TRBD1, but there is no DNA to check that call. Looked up from germline, CDR1 is WNHNN and CDR2 is SYGVQD (reference sequence). The CDR3 consists of 15 residues. DNA is not recorded here. The CDR3 reads CASSGTGDLYNEQFF.

This clone shows up as medium-sized by frequency. V and J are TRBV9 and TRBJ2-1; TCRdb outputs TRBD2, but without DNA this stays unchecked. Germline V lookup: CDR1 SGDLS, CDR2 YYNGEE. The CDR3 spans 15 residues. No DNA is listed. This CDR3 reads CASSSSGTSGNEQFF.

This clone counts as medium-sized (0.01 to 0.1%) by frequency. The chain has TRBV5-8 and TRBJ2-2; the TCRdb call, TRBD2, lacks DNA for checking. Germline CDR1 and CDR2: SGHTS and YDEGEE. The CDR3 is 16 residues long. No DNA has been recorded. CDR3 residues: CASSLPRGSNTGELFF.

By frequency, this clone registers medium-sized. This chain links TRBV28 with TRBJ2-1; TCRdb gives TRBD1 as the D gene, but with no DNA this cannot be confirmed. The CDR3 contains 15 residues. No DNA sequence was recorded. Germline V CDR1 and CDR2: MDHEN, SYDVKM. CDR3 loop: CASSLWRTGGNEQFF.

By frequency, this clone registers medium-sized. This chain links TRBV7-3 with TRBJ2-2; TCRdb picks TRBD2, but there is no DNA to check that call. This CDR3 has 16 amino acids. No DNA has been recorded. Germline V gene data show CDR1 as SGHTA and CDR2 as FQGTGA. The CDR3 reads CASSRAGGPGTGELFF.

According to its frequency, this clone is medium-sized. V is TRBV29-1 and J is TRBJ2-1; as DNA is missing, the TRBD1 call by TCRdb cannot be tested. Per germline, CDR1 SQVTM and CDR2 ANQGSEA. The CDR3 totals 14 residues. DNA is not on record. CDR3 loop: CSVELGAGGNEQFF.

This clone is deemed medium-sized by its frequency. The CDR3 reads CASSYGTPGSYGYTF. The gene calls are TRBV6-5 and TRBJ1-2. The CDR3 consists of 15 residues. Only the protein is on record. The germline V gene encodes CDR1 MNHEY and CDR2 SVGAGI.

This clone counts as medium-sized by frequency. This chain joins TRBV6-5 and TRBJ1-2; TCRdb designates TRBD1, a call that cannot be tested without DNA. Per germline, CDR1 MNHEY and CDR2 SVGAGI. This CDR3 comprises 13 residues. There is no recorded DNA. The CDR3 reads CASRRQPNYGYTF.

V is TRBV27 and J is TRBJ1-6; no DNA is available, so the TRBD1 call from TCRdb remains unchecked. The CDR3 sequence is 14 residues long. No nucleotide data were recorded. Looked up from germline, CDR1 is MNHEY and CDR2 is SMNVEV (reference sequence). The CDR3 protein is CASSSYPGGSPLHF.

Its frequency marks this clone as medium-sized. The chain couples TRBV30 to TRBJ2-7; TCRdb names TRBD2, which stays unverified in the absence of DNA. CDR3 size: 17 residues. No DNA sequence is on record. Germline V gene sequence: CDR1 GTSNPN, CDR2 SVGIG (reference sequence). The CDR3 here is CAWSGVGGGVTSYEQYF.

This clone is deemed medium-sized (0.01 to 0.1%) by its frequency. The V and J genes are TRBV5-6 and TRBJ1-6; the D gene TCRdb calls, TRBD1, cannot be checked with no DNA. Germline CDR1 and CDR2: SGHDT and YYEEEE. The CDR3 has 15 residues. No DNA sequence is on record. CDR3 sequence reads: CASSLWTGLTSPLHF.

The CDR3 sequence: CASSVDFRPWSYNEQFF. V is TRBV9 and J is TRBJ2-1. From germline, CDR1 is SGDLS and CDR2 YYNGEE. The CDR3 covers 17 residues. DNA was not recorded.

This clone counts as medium-sized by frequency. The rearrangement links TRBV6-1 to TRBJ1-2. The CDR3 loop spans 10 amino acids. The nucleotide record is missing. CDR1 is MNHNS, CDR2 SASEGT, per germline. This chain's CDR3 is CASNFWGYTF.

Considering frequency, this clone is medium-sized. The chain uses TRBV7-9 and TRBJ2-2. CDR3 length: 17 residues. No DNA is given. Germline assignment: CDR1 SEHNR and CDR2 FQNEAQ (reference sequence). Here the CDR3 reads CASSRAGAGRGTGELFF.